The entry that follows covers one TCR beta chain sequence. The ends were cut back, 3 bases at V and 0 bases at J, with 10 bases in the middle. The CDR3 has 15 residues. Germline V lookup: CDR1 SGHKS, CDR2 YYEKEE (reference sequence). The data stem from a study of blood T cell repertoires in COVID-19. In the study overall: COVID-19 samples, acute and convalescent, were from the United States, Italy and Spain. Sources were T cells, B-cell-depleted T cells, or PBMCs; the material itself was cDNA or gDNA.

Original handling: Nucleated cell counts were estimated from reference gene primer amplification. Measured with immunoSEQ multiplex PCR; TCRdb has only the in-frame clones, and not every one. V and J calls and clone size come straight from that table; D and trimming were deduced from the DNA. This sample carries some 150,000 clones, roughly 86% of them seen once, and the ten largest clones take about 8%. The receptor was isolated from a woman aged 60-75 years with acute or convalescent COVID-19. V usage is TRBV5-5 and J usage is TRBJ1-5; D gene uncertain. Sequencing was performed on peripheral blood. Here the CDR3 DNA reads TGTGCCAGCAGCTGGGGAGTAGGTAGCAATCAGCCCCAGCATTTT. It specifies CASSWGVGSNQPQHF.